A single sample is the source of the 32 T cell receptor beta chains below, sequenced in a study of cytotoxic CD8 clonotypes in ibrutinib-treated CLL. Sequencing was performed with immunoSEQ multiplex PCR; in TCRdb, only in-frame clones are kept and a portion is missing. The table has about 300,000 clones, approximately 76% seen once. Source: PBMCs, taken at disease progression, from a patient treated with ibrutinib. The origin of the receptors is a human donor with chronic lymphocytic leukemia.

The chain joins TRBV27 to TRBJ1-5; D not certain. The CDR3 spans 14 residues. In germline, CDR1 is MNHEY, CDR2 SMNVEV (reference sequence). Between the trimmed V and J ends, which lost 6 bases and 2 bases, there was a span of 11 bases. The CDR3 is CASRGRLGNQPQHF. CDR3 nucleotide sequence: TGTGCCAGCAGAGGCAGGTTGGGCAATCAGCCCCAGCATTTT.

V gene TRBV4-1 combines with J gene TRBJ2-3; D is possibly TRBD1 (5 bases). The CDR3 is 16 residues long. V was cut by 0 bases and J by 2 bases, with 12 bases left in between. In germline, CDR1 is MGHRA, CDR2 YSYEKL. The CDR3 loop reads CASSQEADSDTDTQYF. The CDR3, as DNA: TGCGCCAGCAGCCAAGAGGCCGACAGTGACACAGATACGCAGTATTTT.

V gene TRBV7-2 combines with J gene TRBJ2-7, with 9 bases fitting TRBD1. This CDR3 is built from 15 residues. Per the germline V gene, CDR1 is SGHTA and CDR2 is FQGNSA. Unmatched junction bases numbered 10, after V lost 4 bases and J lost 6 bases. CDR3 sequence: CASSSGGTGSTEQYF. CDR3 nucleotides: TGTGCCAGCAGCTCAGGCGGGACAGGGTCAACCGAGCAGTACTTC.

Note on this clone: The identical CDR3 is also encoded by other nucleotide sequences in the sample. This chain links TRBV29-1 with TRBJ2-6; D uncertain. Germline V CDR1 and CDR2: SQVTM, ANQGSEA. The CDR3 runs to 13 residues. Trimming removed 3 bases from V and 0 bases from J, with 3 bases in between. CDR3 DNA: TGCAGCGTTGAGGGCTCTGGGGCCAACGTCCTGACTTTC. It is translated as CSVEGSGANVLTF.

Points on this clone: The junction shows a germline mismatch at one end, possibly a read error. The J gene is TRBJ2-2, the V gene TRBV5-1, with D unclear. Germline V CDR1 and CDR2: SGHRS, YFSETQ. CDR3 length equals 13 residues. CDR3 amino acids: CASSLSNAGELFF. The CDR3 DNA reads TGCGCCAGCAGCTTGTCGAACGCCGGGGAGCTGTTTTTT.

This chain links TRBV29-1 with TRBJ2-3; D is unresolved. CDR3 size: 16 residues. The germline V gene encodes CDR1 SQVTM and CDR2 ANQGSEA. With 5 bases removed from V and 2 bases from J, the gap between germline ends came to 20 bases. CDR3 sequence (DNA): TGCAGCGTTCTCCGGGTCCTCGGGCCCCACACAGATACGCAGTATTTT. Amino acids: CSVLRVLGPHTDTQYF.

The rearrangement uses TRBV7-9 and TRBJ1-2; D is unclear. V lost 1 base and J 3 bases, leaving 12 bases between the germline ends. Per the germline V gene, CDR1 is SEHNR and CDR2 is FQNEAQ (reference sequence). The CDR3 contains 15 residues. CDR3 in amino acids: CASSLDYGYHYGYTF. DNA of the CDR3: TGTGCCAGCAGCTTAGATTACGGCTACCACTATGGCTACACCTTC.

The chain links TRBV18 to TRBJ1-2; 7 positions match TRBD1. Trimming removed 3 bases from V and 4 bases from J; junction bases left unmatched: 11. CDR3 length: 16 amino acids. Germline-derived CDR1 and CDR2 are KGHSH and LQKENI. CDR3 loop: CASSPRQGSPIYGYTF. In DNA, the CDR3 is TGTGCCAGCTCACCTCGACAGGGATCCCCGATCTATGGCTACACCTTC. Together with reference TRBV18 and TRBJ1-2, the CDR3 gives the full variable domain: NAGVMQNPRHLVRRRGQEARLRCSPMKGHSHVYWYRQLPEEGLKFMVYLQKENIIDESGMPKERFSAEFPKEGPSILRIQQVVRGDSAAYFCASSPRQGSPIYGYTFGSGTRLTVV.

This clone was counted a single time. The V gene is TRBV7-9, the J gene TRBJ2-2; no clear D gene. V dropped 3 bases and J dropped 2 bases, with 4 bases sitting between them. Germline values: CDR1 SEHNR, CDR2 FQNEAQ (reference sequence). There are 13 residues in the CDR3. The CDR3 DNA sequence: TGTGCCAGCAGCTTGCTTAACACCGGGGAGCTGTTTTTT. This sequence encodes CASSLLNTGELFF.

J is TRBJ1-5 and V is TRBV2; D remains unclear. V lost 7 bases and J lost 4, with 14 bases in between. The CDR3 extends over 14 amino acids. CDR1 is SNHLY, CDR2 FYNNEI, per germline. The CDR3, as DNA: TGTGCCAGCAAGTTTGGCGGACCGAATCAGCCCCAGCATTTT. Translated: CASKFGGPNQPQHF.

The J gene is TRBJ2-3, the V gene TRBV25-1; the D is unclear. V lost 1 base and J lost 6, with 5 bases in between. Germline CDR1 reads MGHDK; CDR2 reads SYGVNS. The CDR3 totals 12 residues. DNA for the CDR3: TGTGCCAGCAGTGAATGGACGGATACGCAGTATTTT. Protein: CASSEWTDTQYF.

This clone has a handful of counts. J is TRBJ1-5 and V is TRBV27, with TRBD1 as a possible D gene (5 bases). This CDR3 region has 13 residues. The V gene's germline CDR1 is MNHEY and CDR2 SMNVEV (reference sequence). V was trimmed by 11 bases and J by 7 bases, leaving 18 bases between them. The CDR3 bases are TGTGCCGCATCACGGGGCCGGGGACAGCCCCAGCATTTT. It codes for CAASRGRGQPQHF.

The chain uses TRBV7-6 and TRBJ2-7; TRBD1 is a possible D gene (5 bases). Per germline, CDR1 SGHVS and CDR2 FNYEAQ. The CDR3 has 13 amino acids. V was clipped by 10 bases and J by 3 bases, with 16 bases between them. The CDR3 DNA sequence: TGTGCCACCCGCCAAGGTACAGGCTACGAGCAGTACTTC. This gives the protein CATRQGTGYEQYF.

In this sample, this clone turned up a few times. This CDR3 is CASRSGWSEQYF. In nucleotides, the CDR3 is TGTGCCAGCAGGTCAGGGTGGTCCGAGCAGTACTTC. The chain combines TRBV27 with TRBJ2-7; possibly TRBD1 for D (5 bases). V dropped 6 bases and J dropped 6 bases, with 12 bases sitting between them. Germline CDR1 MNHEY, CDR2 SMNVEV (reference sequence). The CDR3 is made up of 12 amino acids.

This clone was observed a single time. The chain recombines TRBV4-1 with TRBJ2-1; 7 nucleotides agree with TRBD1. Germline-derived CDR1 and CDR2 are MGHRA and YSYEKL. With 4 bases clipped from V and 4 bases from J, the junction kept 7 bases outside the gene matches. The CDR3 has 15 amino acids. The CDR3 is CASSPGTALYNEQFF. In nucleotides, the CDR3 is TGCGCCAGCAGCCCCGGGACAGCTCTGTACAATGAGCAGTTCTTC.

The table lists this clone with a few counts. CDR3 protein: CASSQGAYTF. In DNA, the CDR3 is TGTGCCAGCAGTCAGGGGGCCTACACCTTC. The chain carries TRBV25-1 and TRBJ1-2; 8 bases match TRBD1. V lost 5 bases to trimming and J lost 10 bases; unmatched junction nucleotides: 0. The CDR3 spans 10 residues. In germline, CDR1 is MGHDK, CDR2 SYGVNS.

The chain is built from TRBV30 and TRBJ2-7, with 11 bases aligning to TRBD2. Germline trimming cut 0 bases from V and 4 bases from J; bases unmatched to any gene: 20. This CDR3 has 20 residues. Per germline, CDR1 GTSNPN and CDR2 SVGIG (reference sequence). As DNA, the CDR3 is TGTGCCTGGAGTGTACTAGGGCAGCGACTCACTAGCGGGAGTTTGTACGAGCAGTACTTC. This codes for CAWSVLGQRLTSGSLYEQYF.

This clone was counted a single time. This chain uses TRBV7-8 with TRBJ1-4; TRBD1 is a possible D gene (6 bases). Deletions cut 0 bases from V and 4 bases from J, with 12 bases between. In germline, CDR1 is SGHVS, CDR2 FQNEAQ. This CDR3 spans 16 amino acids. The CDR3 is CASSLAYGGLNEKLFF. CDR3 coding DNA: TGTGCCAGCAGCTTAGCGTACGGGGGCCTTAATGAAAAACTGTTTTTT.

This rearrangement joins TRBV9 to TRBJ2-1; D is ambiguous. The CDR3 consists of 13 residues. V dropped 3 bases and J dropped 3 bases, with 7 bases sitting between them. Germline V gene lookup returns CDR1 SGDLS and CDR2 YYNGEE. The CDR3 sequence is CASSAKNYNEQFF. Here the CDR3 DNA reads TGTGCCAGCAGCGCGAAAAACTACAATGAGCAGTTCTTC.

This rearrangement joins TRBV4-1 to TRBJ2-7, with D tentatively TRBD1 or TRBD2 (5 bases each). CDR1 MGHRA and CDR2 YSYEKL come from the germline V gene. The length of the CDR3 is 15 residues. The germline V and J ends were trimmed by 4 bases and 2 bases, with 15 bases remaining between them. The CDR3 nucleotides read TGCGCCAGCAGCCTCCGGGACGGAACAACCTACGAGCAGTACTTC. It specifies CASSLRDGTTYEQYF.

This clone turned up a few times. The chain couples TRBV7-6 to TRBJ2-5, with 10 bases that match TRBD2. Trimming cost V 5 bases and J 4 bases; bases outside gene matches: 1. From germline, CDR1 is SGHVS and CDR2 FNYEAQ. This CDR3 spans 13 amino acids. The CDR3 loop is CASSRLAGETQYF. The CDR3 DNA reads as TGTGCCAGCAGCCGACTAGCGGGAGAGACCCAGTACTTC. Together with reference TRBV7-6 and TRBJ2-5, the CDR3 gives the full variable domain: GAGVSQSPRYKVTKRGQDVALRCDPISGHVSLYWYRQALGQGPEFLTYFNYEAQQDKSGLPNDRFSAERPEGSISTLTIQRTEQRDSAMYRCASSRLAGETQYFGPGTRLLVL.

This sequence joins TRBV19 and TRBJ1-1, with 8 bases fitting TRBD1. With 7 bases clipped from V and 5 bases from J, the junction kept 3 bases outside the gene matches. The CDR3 is 12 amino acids. In germline, CDR1 is LNHDA, CDR2 SQIVND (reference sequence). This chain's CDR3 is CASIHRGTEAFF. CDR3 sequence (DNA): TGTGCCAGTATCCACAGGGGGACTGAAGCTTTCTTT.

The rearrangement joins TRBV7-9 to TRBJ2-7; 9 bases map to TRBD1. This CDR3 contains 16 residues. J gave up 3 bases and V 4 bases, and 10 bases lay outside the gene matches. The V gene's germline CDR1 is SEHNR and CDR2 FQNEAQ (reference sequence). The DNA for the CDR3 is TGTGCCAGCAGCTCCCGGACAGGGGAAAATTTCTACGAGCAGTACTTC. It is translated as CASSSRTGENFYEQYF.

This rearrangement joins TRBV27 to TRBJ2-1; possibly TRBD1 for D (5 bases). The CDR3 has 14 residues. The ends were cut back, 3 bases at V and 5 bases at J, with 11 bases in the middle. Germline V gene data show CDR1 as MNHEY and CDR2 as SMNVEV (reference sequence). The CDR3 bases are TGTGCCAGCAGTTTGCCAGGGCCTAACAATGAGCAGTTCTTC. It is translated as CASSLPGPNNEQFF.

The chain carries TRBV7-2 and TRBJ2-6, with a possible D match to TRBD1 (5 bases). Per germline, CDR1 SGHTA and CDR2 FQGNSA. V was shortened by 2 bases and J by 1 base, with 6 bases between the two germline ends. The CDR3 extends over 15 amino acids. Here the CDR3 DNA reads TGTGCCAGCAGCTTAAGGGGATCTGGGGCCAACGTCCTGACTTTC. Its protein product is CASSLRGSGANVLTF. Full variable domain (outside the CDR3, taken from reference TRBV7-2 and TRBJ2-6): GAGVSQSPSNKVTEKGKDVELRCDPISGHTALYWYRQSLGQGLEFLIYFQGNSAPDKSGLPSDRFSAERTGGSVSTLTIQRTQQEDSAVYLCASSLRGSGANVLTFGAGSRLTVL.

The chain combines TRBV4-3 with TRBJ1-2; D ambiguous. Germline V gives CDR1 LGHNA, CDR2 YSLEER. V was shortened by 0 bases and J by 3 bases, with 20 bases between the two germline ends. This CDR3 is 18 amino acids long. Here the CDR3 DNA reads TGCGCCAGCAGCCAAGATTTTGCGGGAAGGGATCGGTACTATGGCTACACCTTC. The encoded protein is CASSQDFAGRDRYYGYTF.

This sequence joins TRBV29-1 and TRBJ2-5; D unclear. This CDR3 comprises 13 residues. Germline V gives CDR1 SQVTM, CDR2 ANQGSEA. The V end lost 3 bases, the J end lost 0 bases, and 8 bases lay between the germline ends. For the CDR3, the DNA is TGCAGCGTTGATGGTCACCACCAAGAGACCCAGTACTTC. Residues: CSVDGHHQETQYF. The complete variable domain, with remaining parts taken from reference TRBV29-1 and TRBJ2-5, reads SAVISQKPSRDICQRGTSLTIQCQVDSQVTMMFWYRQQPGQSLTLIATANQGSEATYESGFVIDKFPISRPNLTFSTLTVSNMSPEDSSIYLCSVDGHHQETQYFGPGTRLLVL.

The J gene is TRBJ2-7, the V gene TRBV15; D ambiguous. V lost 1 base, J lost 2 bases, and 15 bases lay in between. Germline V gives CDR1 LNHNV, CDR2 YYDKDF (reference sequence). The CDR3 has 16 amino acids. The CDR3 nucleotides are TGTGCCACCAGCAGAGCGGATCGGGTAAGGCCCTACGAGCAGTACTTC. Translated, it gives CATSRADRVRPYEQYF. The full variable domain, with the rest looked up from reference TRBV15 and TRBJ2-7, is DAMVIQNPRYQVTQFGKPVTLSCSQTLNHNVMYWYQQKSSQAPKLLFHYYDKDFNNEADTPDNFQSRRPNTSFCFLDIRSPGLGDTAMYLCATSRADRVRPYEQYFGPGTRLTVT.

J is TRBJ2-3 and V is TRBV4-1; D remains ambiguous. Germline V gene lookup returns CDR1 MGHRA and CDR2 YSYEKL. The CDR3 length is 17 residues. V lost 1 base and J lost 0, with 14 bases in between. The DNA for the CDR3 is TGCGCCAGCAGCCAAGGGAAGGCAAAATCTAGCACAGATACGCAGTATTTT. It encodes CASSQGKAKSSTDTQYF.

This clone was detected a few times. The genes are TRBV9 and TRBJ2-1, with D unclear. Germline loops: CDR1 SGDLS, CDR2 YYNGEE. Trimming left V 3 bases short and J 4 bases short, with 8 bases between. The CDR3 spans 13 residues. CDR3 in amino acids: CASSEQSYNEQFF. Written as DNA, the CDR3 is TGTGCCAGCAGCGAACAGTCTTACAATGAGCAGTTCTTC.

The V call is TRBV20-1, the J call TRBJ2-7; D is uncertain. Germline V lookup: CDR1 DFQATT, CDR2 SNEGSKA (reference sequence). The CDR3 has 11 amino acids. Between the trimmed V and J ends, which lost 7 bases and 0 bases, there was a span of 7 bases. The CDR3 region has the DNA TGCAGTGGCGGATCCTCCTACGAGCAGTACTTC. Its protein product is CSGGSSYEQYF.

This rearrangement joins TRBV5-5 to TRBJ2-7; maybe TRBD2 (6 bases). Deletions cut 0 bases from V and 6 bases from J, with 10 bases between. Germline V lookup: CDR1 SGHKS, CDR2 YYEKEE (reference sequence). The CDR3 contains 13 residues. This CDR3 is CASSLEAGPEQYF. The CDR3 region has the DNA TGTGCCAGCAGCTTGGAGGCGGGGCCCGAGCAGTACTTC. Using reference TRBV5-5 and TRBJ2-7 for the parts outside the CDR3, the full variable domain is DAGVTQSPTHLIKTRGQQVTLRCSPISGHKSVSWYQQVLGQGPQFIFQYYEKEERGRGNFPDRFSARQFPNYSSELNVNALLLGDSALYLCASSLEAGPEQYFGPGTRLTVT.